The 7 T cell receptor beta chains reported below all come from one sample, sequenced in a study of T cell changes during pregnancy in multiple sclerosis (dated by TCRdb to the late 2010s). Receptors were amplified or captured by the immunoSEQ multiplex PCR assay. TCRdb re-hosts the immuneACCESS table, in-frame sequences only. Its copies lack some clones; in the studies checked, an unresolved V gene accounts for under half of them, and the cause for the rest is not known. The sample table lists 75,000 to 95,000 clones, approximately 90% of them with a count of one. The ten largest clones represent under 2% of the sample. Sample: peripheral blood, taken in the first trimester of pregnancy. These receptors were collected from a female donor in good health, enrolled as a control in a pregnancy study.

As DNA, the CDR3 is TGTGCCAGCAGTCTAGGCTCTGGAAACACCATATATTTT. Its protein is CASSLGSGNTIYF. V usage is TRBV7-6 and J usage is TRBJ1-3; D unclear. Germline CDR1 reads SGHVS; CDR2 reads FNYEAQ. Deletions cut 6 bases from V and 0 bases from J, with 6 bases between. The CDR3 consists of 13 residues.

The genes are TRBV9 and TRBJ1-2, with D maybe TRBD1 (5 bases). V was cut by 4 bases and J by 6 bases, with 7 bases left in between. This CDR3 spans 11 amino acids. Per germline, CDR1 SGDLS and CDR2 YYNGEE. Written as DNA, the CDR3 is TGTGCCAGCAGCTCCAGGGATGGCTACACCTTC. Translation gives CASSSRDGYTF.

In DNA, the CDR3 is TGTGCCAGCAGTTCGAAGGGGACAGTCTCTGGAAACACCATATATTTT. Protein: CASSSKGTVSGNTIYF. The gene calls are TRBV6-6 and TRBJ1-3; 7 bases map to TRBD1. Per the germline V gene, CDR1 is MNHNY and CDR2 is SVGAGI (reference sequence). Germline trimming cut 4 bases from V and 0 bases from J; bases unmatched to any gene: 6. The CDR3 runs 16 residues.

This clone was detected once. The genes are TRBV9 and TRBJ2-3, with 9 nucleotides matching TRBD2. The CDR3 consists of 17 residues. The V segment lost 1 base and the J segment 2 bases; nucleotides outside the gene matches: 8. Germline loops: CDR1 SGDLS, CDR2 YYNGEE. CDR3 in DNA: TGTGCCAGCAGCGTAAGAGGTGGCGGGGGGGTCACAGATACGCAGTATTTT. Residues: CASSVRGGGGVTDTQYF.

V usage is TRBV11-2 and J usage is TRBJ2-1; TRBD1 is a possible D gene (7 bases). V lost 5 bases and J 9 bases, leaving 20 bases between the germline ends. The germline gives CDR1 SGHAT, CDR2 FQNNGV. The length of the CDR3 is 15 residues. CDR3 protein: CASSPAWVQGGEQFF. CDR3 nucleotides: TGTGCCAGCAGCCCCGCCTGGGTGCAGGGGGGTGAGCAGTTCTTC.

CDR3 protein: CASSYQGAPTEAFF. Written as DNA, the CDR3 is TGTGCCAGCAGTTACCAGGGGGCCCCCACTGAAGCTTTCTTT. The rearrangement joins TRBV6-5 to TRBJ1-1; 8 bases map to TRBD1. J was trimmed by 4 bases and V by 2 bases; bases with no gene match: 3. CDR1 is MNHEY and CDR2 is SVGAGI in the germline V gene. The CDR3 runs 14 residues.

The rearrangement joins TRBV19 to TRBJ2-1, with 9 bases matching TRBD2. V dropped 4 bases and J dropped 2; count of bases not matched to a gene: 3. CDR1 LNHDA and CDR2 SQIVND come from the germline V gene (reference sequence). This CDR3 is 15 amino acids long. The CDR3 spells CASSTRGGAYNEQFF. The CDR3 bases are TGTGCCAGTAGTACTCGCGGGGGGGCCTACAATGAGCAGTTCTTC.